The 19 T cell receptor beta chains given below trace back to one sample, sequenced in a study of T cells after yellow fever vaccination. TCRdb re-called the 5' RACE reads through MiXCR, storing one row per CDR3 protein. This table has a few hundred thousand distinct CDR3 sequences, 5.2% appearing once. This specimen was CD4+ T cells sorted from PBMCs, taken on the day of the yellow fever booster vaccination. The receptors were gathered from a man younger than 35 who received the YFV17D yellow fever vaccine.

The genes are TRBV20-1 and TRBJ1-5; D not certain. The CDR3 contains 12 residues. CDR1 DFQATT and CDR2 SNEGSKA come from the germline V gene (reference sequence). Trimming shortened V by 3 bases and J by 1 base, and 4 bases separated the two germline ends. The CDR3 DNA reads TGCAGTGCTAGCCAAAGCAATCAGCCCCAGCATTTT. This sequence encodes CSASQSNQPQHF.

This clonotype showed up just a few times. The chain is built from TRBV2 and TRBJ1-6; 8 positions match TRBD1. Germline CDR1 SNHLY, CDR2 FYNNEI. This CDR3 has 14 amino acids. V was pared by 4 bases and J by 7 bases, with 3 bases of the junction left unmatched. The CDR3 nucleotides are TGTGCCAGCAGTGGAAACAGGGGGAATTCACCCCTCCACTTT. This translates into CASSGNRGNSPLHF.

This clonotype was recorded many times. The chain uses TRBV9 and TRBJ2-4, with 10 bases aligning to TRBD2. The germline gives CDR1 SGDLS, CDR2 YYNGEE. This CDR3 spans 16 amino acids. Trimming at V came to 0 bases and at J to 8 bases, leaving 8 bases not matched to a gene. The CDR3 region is CASSVGPGTSVDIQYF. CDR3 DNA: TGTGCCAGCAGCGTAGGACCTGGGACTAGCGTCGACATTCAGTACTTC.

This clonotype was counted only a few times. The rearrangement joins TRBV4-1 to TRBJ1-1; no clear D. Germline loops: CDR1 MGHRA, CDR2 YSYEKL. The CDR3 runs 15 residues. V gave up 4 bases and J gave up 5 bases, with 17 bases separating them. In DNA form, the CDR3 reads TGCGCCAGCAGCCCCGCCTCCGGGCTGATGACTGAAGCTTTCTTT. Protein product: CASSPASGLMTEAFF.

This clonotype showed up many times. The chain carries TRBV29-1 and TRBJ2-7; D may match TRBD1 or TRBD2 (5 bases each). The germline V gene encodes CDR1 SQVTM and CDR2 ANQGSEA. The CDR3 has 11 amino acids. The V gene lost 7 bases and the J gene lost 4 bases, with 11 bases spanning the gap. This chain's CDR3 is CSAGTAYEQYV. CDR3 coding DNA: TGCAGCGCCGGGACGGCATACGAGCAGTACGTC.

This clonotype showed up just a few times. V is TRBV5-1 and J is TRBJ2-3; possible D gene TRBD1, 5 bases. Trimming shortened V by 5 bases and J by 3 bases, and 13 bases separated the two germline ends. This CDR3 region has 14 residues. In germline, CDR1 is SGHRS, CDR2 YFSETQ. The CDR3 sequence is CASRAQDITDTQYF. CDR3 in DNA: TGCGCCAGCAGAGCTCAGGACATAACAGATACGCAGTATTTT. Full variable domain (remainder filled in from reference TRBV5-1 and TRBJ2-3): KAGVTQTPRYLIKTRGQQVTLSCSPISGHRSVSWYQQTPGQGLQFLFEYFSETQRNKGNFPGRFSGRQFSNSRSEMNVSTLELGDSALYLCASRAQDITDTQYFGPGTRLTVL.

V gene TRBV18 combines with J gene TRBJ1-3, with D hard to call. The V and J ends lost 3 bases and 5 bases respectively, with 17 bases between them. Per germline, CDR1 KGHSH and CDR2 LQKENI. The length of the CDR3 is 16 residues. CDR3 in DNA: TGTGCCAGCTCACCTCCTTCACCCGGCGCCCGAAACACCATATATTTT. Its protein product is CASSPPSPGARNTIYF. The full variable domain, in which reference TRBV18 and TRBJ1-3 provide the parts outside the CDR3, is NAGVMQNPRHLVRRRGQEARLRCSPMKGHSHVYWYRQLPEEGLKFMVYLQKENIIDESGMPKERFSAEFPKEGPSILRIQQVVRGDSAAYFCASSPPSPGARNTIYFGEGSWLTVV.

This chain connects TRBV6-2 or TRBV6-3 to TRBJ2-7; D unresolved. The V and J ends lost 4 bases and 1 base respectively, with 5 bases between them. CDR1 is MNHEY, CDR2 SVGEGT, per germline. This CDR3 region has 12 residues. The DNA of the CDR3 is TGTGCCAGCAGTTCCCGGTCCTACGAGCAGTACGTC. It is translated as CASSSRSYEQYV.

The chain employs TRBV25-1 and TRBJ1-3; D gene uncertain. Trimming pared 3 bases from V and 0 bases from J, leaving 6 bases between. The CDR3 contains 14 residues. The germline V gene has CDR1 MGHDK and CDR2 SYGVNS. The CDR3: CASSDSLSGNTIYF. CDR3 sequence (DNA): TGTGCCAGCAGTGACAGCCTCTCTGGAAACACCATATATTTT. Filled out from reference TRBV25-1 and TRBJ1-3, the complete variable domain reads EADIYQTPRYLVIGTGKKITLECSQTMGHDKMYWYQQDPGMELHLIHYSYGVNSTEKGDLSSESTVSRIRTEHFPLTLESARPSHTSQYLCASSDSLSGNTIYFGEGSWLTVV.

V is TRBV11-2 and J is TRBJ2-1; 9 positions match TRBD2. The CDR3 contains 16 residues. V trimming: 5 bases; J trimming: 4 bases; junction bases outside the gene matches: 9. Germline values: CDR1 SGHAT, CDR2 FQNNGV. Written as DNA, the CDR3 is TGTGCCAGCAGCGACCGGACTAGCGTGGCATACAATGAGCAGTTCTTC. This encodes CASSDRTSVAYNEQFF.

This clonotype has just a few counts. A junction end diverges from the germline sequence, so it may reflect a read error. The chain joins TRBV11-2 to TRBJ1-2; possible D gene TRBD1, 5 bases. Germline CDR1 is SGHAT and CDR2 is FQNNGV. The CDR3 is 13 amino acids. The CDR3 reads CASSLGRGPGYTF. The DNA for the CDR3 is TGTGCCAGCAGCTTAGGGAGGGGCCCTGGCTACACTTTC.

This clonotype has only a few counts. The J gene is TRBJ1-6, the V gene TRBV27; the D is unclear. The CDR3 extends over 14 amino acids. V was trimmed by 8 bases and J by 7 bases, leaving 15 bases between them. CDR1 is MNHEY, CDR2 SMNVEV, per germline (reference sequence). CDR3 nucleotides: TGTGCCAGCCGTTCAACCTTTAGGAATTCACCCCTCCACTTT. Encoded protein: CASRSTFRNSPLHF.

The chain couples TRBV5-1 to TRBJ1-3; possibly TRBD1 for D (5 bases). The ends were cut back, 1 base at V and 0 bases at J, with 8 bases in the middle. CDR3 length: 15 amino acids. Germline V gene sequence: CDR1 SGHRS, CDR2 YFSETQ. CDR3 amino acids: CASSLRDGSGNTIYF. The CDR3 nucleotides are TGCGCCAGCAGCTTGCGGGACGGCTCTGGAAACACCATATATTTT.

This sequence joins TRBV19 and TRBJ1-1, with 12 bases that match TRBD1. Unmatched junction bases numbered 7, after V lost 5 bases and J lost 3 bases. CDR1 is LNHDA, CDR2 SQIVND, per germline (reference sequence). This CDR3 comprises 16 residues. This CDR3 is CASSSRGTGGHTEAFF. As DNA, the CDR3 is TGTGCCAGTAGTTCCCGCGGGACAGGGGGCCACACTGAAGCTTTCTTT.

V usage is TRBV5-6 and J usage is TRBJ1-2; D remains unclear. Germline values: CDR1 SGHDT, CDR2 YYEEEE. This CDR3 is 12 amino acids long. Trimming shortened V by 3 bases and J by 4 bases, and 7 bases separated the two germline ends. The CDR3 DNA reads TGTGCCAGCAGCTCCCGGGTCTATGGCTACACCTTC. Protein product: CASSSRVYGYTF.

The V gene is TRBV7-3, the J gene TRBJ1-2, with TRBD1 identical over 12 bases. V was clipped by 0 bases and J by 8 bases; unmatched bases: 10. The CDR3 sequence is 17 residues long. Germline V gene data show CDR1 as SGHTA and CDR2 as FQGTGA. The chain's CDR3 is CASSLTVAGQGAHGYTF. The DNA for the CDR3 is TGTGCCAGCAGCTTAACGGTCGCGGGACAGGGGGCGCACGGCTACACCTTC.

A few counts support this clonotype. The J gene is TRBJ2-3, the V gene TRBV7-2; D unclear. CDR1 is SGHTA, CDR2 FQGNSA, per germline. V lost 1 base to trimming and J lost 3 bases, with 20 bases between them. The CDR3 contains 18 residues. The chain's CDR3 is CASSLGSPSAARTDTQYF. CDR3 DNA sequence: TGTGCCAGCAGCTTAGGGAGTCCGAGCGCGGCCCGGACAGATACGCAGTATTTT.

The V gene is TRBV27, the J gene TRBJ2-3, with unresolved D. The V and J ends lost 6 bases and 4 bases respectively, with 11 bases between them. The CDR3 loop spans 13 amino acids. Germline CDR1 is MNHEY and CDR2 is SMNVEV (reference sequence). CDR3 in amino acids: CASRSFGADTQYF. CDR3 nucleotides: TGTGCCAGCAGGTCGTTTGGCGCAGATACGCAGTATTTT.

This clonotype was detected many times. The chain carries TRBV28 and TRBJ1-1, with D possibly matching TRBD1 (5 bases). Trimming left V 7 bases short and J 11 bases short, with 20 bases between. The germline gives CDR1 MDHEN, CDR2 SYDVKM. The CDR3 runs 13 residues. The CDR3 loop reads CASTLEMAGRAFF. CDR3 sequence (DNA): TGTGCCAGCACCCTCGAGATGGCAGGGCGGGCTTTCTTT.